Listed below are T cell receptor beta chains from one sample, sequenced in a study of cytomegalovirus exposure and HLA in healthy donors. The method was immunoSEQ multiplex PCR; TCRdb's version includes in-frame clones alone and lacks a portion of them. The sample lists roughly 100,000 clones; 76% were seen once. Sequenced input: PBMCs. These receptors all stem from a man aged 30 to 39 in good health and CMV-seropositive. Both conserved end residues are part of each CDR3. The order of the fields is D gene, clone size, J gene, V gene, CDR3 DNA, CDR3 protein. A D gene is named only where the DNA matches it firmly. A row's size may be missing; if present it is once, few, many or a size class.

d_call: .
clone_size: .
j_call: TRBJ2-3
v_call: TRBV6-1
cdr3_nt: TGTGCCAGCAGTGAAGCCCCGTTGGGGGGTCTCCCGCAGTATTTT
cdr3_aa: CASSEAPLGGLPQYF

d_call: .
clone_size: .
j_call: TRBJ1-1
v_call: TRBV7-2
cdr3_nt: TGTGCCAGCAGCTTTAGGGGCGGGAACACTGAAGCTTTCTTT
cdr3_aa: CASSFRGGNTEAFF

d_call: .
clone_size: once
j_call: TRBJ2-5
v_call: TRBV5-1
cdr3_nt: TGCGCCAGCAGCGGCTCCCGGGTTGGGGAGACCCAGTACTTC
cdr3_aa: CASSGSRVGETQYF

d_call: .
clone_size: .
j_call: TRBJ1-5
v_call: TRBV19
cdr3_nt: TGTGCCAGTAGTAGTAGCAGCACCCATCAGCCCCAGCATTTT
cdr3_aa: CASSSSSTHQPQHF

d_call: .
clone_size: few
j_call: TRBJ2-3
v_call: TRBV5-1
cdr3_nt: TGCGCCAGCAGCCCGTGGACAGTTATGACAGATACGCAGTATTTT
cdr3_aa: CASSPWTVMTDTQYF

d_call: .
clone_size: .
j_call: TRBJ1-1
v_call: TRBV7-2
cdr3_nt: TGTGCCAGCACCATACAGCGGGGGGTGAACACTGAAGCTTTCTTT
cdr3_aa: CASTIQRGVNTEAFF

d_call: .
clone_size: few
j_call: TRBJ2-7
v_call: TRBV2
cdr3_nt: TGTGCCAGCAAGAGCTCCTACGAGCAGTACTTC
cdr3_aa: CASKSSYEQYF

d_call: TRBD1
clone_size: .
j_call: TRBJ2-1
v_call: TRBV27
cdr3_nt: TGTGCCAGCAGTTTAGGGGACAGTTACAATGAGCAGTTCTTC
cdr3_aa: CASSLGDSYNEQFF

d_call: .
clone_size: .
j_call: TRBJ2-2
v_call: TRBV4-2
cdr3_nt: TGTGCCAGCAGCCAAGCCCCGTTTTCGGACACCGGGGAGCTGTTTTTT
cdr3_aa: CASSQAPFSDTGELFF

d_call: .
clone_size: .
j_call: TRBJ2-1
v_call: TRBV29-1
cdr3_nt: TGCAGCGTTGGGGTCGCGGGTGGTAATGAGCAGTTCTTC
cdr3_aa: CSVGVAGGNEQFF

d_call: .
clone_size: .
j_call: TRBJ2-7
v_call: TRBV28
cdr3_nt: TGTGCCAGCCGATCGCCCTCCGGGGACGAGCAGTACTTC
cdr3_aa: CASRSPSGDEQYF

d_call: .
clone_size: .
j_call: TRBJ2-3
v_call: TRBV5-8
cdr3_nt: TGTGCCAGCAGCTCCCTTGTGGGGGGGCTGGGAGATACGCAGTATTTT
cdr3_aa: CASSSLVGGLGDTQYF

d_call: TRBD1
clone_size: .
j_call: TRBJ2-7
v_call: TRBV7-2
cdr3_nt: TGTGCCAGCGAAGAGGCGGGGACAGGGTACGACGAGCAGTACTTC
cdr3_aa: CASEEAGTGYDEQYF

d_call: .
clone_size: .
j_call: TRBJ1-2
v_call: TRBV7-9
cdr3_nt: TGTGCCAGCAGCGGGAGGGACGGCGGTGGCTACACCTTC
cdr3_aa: CASSGRDGGGYTF

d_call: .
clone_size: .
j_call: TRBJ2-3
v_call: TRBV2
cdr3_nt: TGTGCCAGCAGTGATATGAGAGTCACAGATACGCAGTATTTT
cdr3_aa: CASSDMRVTDTQYF

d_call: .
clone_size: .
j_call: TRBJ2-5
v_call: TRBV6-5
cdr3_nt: TGTGCCAGCAGTTACTCGTACGGGGAGACCCAGTACTTC
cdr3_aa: CASSYSYGETQYF

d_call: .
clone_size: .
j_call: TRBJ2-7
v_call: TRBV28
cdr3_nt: TGTGCCAGCAGTTTTTCTCTAGCGTCCGAGCAGTACTTC
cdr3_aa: CASSFSLASEQYF

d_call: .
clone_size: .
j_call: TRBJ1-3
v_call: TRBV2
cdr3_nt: TGTGCCAGCAGAGGGGAATTCTTTGGAAACACCATATATTTT
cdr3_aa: CASRGEFFGNTIYF

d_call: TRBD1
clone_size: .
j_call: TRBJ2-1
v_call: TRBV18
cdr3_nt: TGTGCCAGCTCACCATTTGGGACAGGCGACTACAATGAGCAGTTCTTC
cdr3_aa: CASSPFGTGDYNEQFF

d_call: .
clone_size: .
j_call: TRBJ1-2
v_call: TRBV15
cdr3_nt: TGTGCCACCAGCAGATGGACAAAGCTATACGATGGCTACACCTTC
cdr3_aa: CATSRWTKLYDGYTF

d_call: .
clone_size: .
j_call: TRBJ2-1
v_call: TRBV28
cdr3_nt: TGTGCCAGCAGTTTAGGTCCCGGCAATGAGCAGTTCTTC
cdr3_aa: CASSLGPGNEQFF

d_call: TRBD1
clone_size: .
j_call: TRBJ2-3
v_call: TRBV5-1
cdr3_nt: TGCGCCAGCAGCTTGGGGGGACAGCCCACAGATACGCAGTATTTT
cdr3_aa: CASSLGGQPTDTQYF

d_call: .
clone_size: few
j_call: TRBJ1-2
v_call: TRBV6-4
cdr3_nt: TGTGCCAGCAGAGACCAGGGTGACTATGGCTACACCTTC
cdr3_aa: CASRDQGDYGYTF

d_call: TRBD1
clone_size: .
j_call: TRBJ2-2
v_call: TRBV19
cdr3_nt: TGTGCCAGTAGCCATTACAGGGGGCCCGGGGAGCTGTTTTTT
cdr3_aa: CASSHYRGPGELFF

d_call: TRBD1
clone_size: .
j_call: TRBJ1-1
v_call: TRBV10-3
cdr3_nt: TGTGCCATCAGCCCCGGGACAGGGGCGGCGACTGAAGCTTTCTTT
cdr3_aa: CAISPGTGAATEAFF

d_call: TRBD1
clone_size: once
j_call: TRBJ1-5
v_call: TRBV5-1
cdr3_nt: TGCGCCAGCAGTCCTGGGACAGGTCACAATCAGCCCCAGCATTTT
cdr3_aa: CASSPGTGHNQPQHF

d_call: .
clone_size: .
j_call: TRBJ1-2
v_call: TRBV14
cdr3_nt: TGTGCCAGCAGGCCGGGGAGGGCTGGCTACACCTTC
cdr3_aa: CASRPGRAGYTF

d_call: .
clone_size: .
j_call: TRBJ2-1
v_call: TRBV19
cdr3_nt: TGTGCCAGTAGTATCGGGGAGCGCAGTTTCTCGAATGAGCAGTTCTTC
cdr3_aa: CASSIGERSFSNEQFF

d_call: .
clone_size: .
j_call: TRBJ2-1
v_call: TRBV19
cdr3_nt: TGTGCCAGTAGTATACAGGGCATTAGGCACAATGAGCAGTTCTTC
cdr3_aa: CASSIQGIRHNEQFF

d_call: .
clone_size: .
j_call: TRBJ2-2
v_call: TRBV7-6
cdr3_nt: TGTGCCAGCAGCTTAGTCACTAGGGGAGGCGGGGAGCTGTTTTTT
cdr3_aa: CASSLVTRGGGELFF

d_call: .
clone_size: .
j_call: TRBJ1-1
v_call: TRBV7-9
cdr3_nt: TGTTCCAGCAGCACAGGGTTGAACACTGAAGCTTTCTTT
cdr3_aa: CSSSTGLNTEAFF

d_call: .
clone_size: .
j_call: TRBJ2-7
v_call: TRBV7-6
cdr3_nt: TGTGCCAGCAGCCGTGCCGAGGGCTACTCCTACGAGCAGTACTTC
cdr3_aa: CASSRAEGYSYEQYF

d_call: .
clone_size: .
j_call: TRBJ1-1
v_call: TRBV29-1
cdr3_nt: TGCAGCGTTGTACAGCCCCTTCAACCCGTCGGAGCTTTCTTT
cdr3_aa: CSVVQPLQPVGAFF

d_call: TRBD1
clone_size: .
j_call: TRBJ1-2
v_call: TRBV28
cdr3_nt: TGTGCCAGCAGCAAAACCGGGACAGGGTGGCACTATGGCTACACCTTC
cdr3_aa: CASSKTGTGWHYGYTF

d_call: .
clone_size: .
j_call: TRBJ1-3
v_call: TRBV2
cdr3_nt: TGTGCCAGCAGTGAAGCGAGTAGAGATAGCTCTGGAAACACCATATATTTT
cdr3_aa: CASSEASRDSSGNTIYF

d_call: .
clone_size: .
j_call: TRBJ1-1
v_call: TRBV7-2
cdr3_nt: TGTGCCAGCAGCTTATCAGGGTTGGCTTTCTTT
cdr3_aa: CASSLSGLAFF

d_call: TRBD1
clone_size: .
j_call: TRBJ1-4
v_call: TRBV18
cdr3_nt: TGTGCCAGCTCACCAGGGGACAGGGGGCGCGAAAAACTGTTTTTT
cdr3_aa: CASSPGDRGREKLFF

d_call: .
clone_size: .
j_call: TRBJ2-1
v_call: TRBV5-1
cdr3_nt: TGCGCCAGCAGCCCAGCGGCCAGCTCCTACAATGAGCAGTTCTTC
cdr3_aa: CASSPAASSYNEQFF

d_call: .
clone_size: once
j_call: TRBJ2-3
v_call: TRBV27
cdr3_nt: TGTGCCAGCAGTTTAGGCAGGGGTACGCAGTATTTT
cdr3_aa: CASSLGRGTQYF

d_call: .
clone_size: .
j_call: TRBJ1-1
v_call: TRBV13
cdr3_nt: TGTGCCAGCAGCTTAGGCAGGGGTACTGAAGCTTTCTTT
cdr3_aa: CASSLGRGTEAFF

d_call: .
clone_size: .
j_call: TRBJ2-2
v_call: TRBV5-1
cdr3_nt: TGCGCCAGCAGCTTGGCCCGTGCGGGGGCCGGCACCGGGGAGCTGTTTTTT
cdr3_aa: CASSLARAGAGTGELFF